A selection of T cell receptor beta chains follows, all from one sample in a study of cytomegalovirus exposure and HLA in healthy donors. Profiled with immunoSEQ multiplex PCR; TCRdb holds only in-frame clones, not every one. The data contain over 200,000 clones, approximately 80% of them singletons. The sample comprised PBMCs. The receptors originated from a woman in her 30s in good health and CMV-seropositive. Each CDR3 is given with its conserved first and last residue. Each record gives: J gene, D gene, clone size, V gene, CDR3 protein, CDR3 DNA. D genes are given only for firm matches. Size values are once, few and many counts, or a class for expanded clones, and some rows have none.

TRBJ2-1 | - | - | TRBV5-4 | CASRDGLLNEQFF | TGTGCCAGCAGGGATGGACTTCTCAATGAGCAGTTCTTC
TRBJ2-7 | - | few | TRBV7-2 | CASSFGTYEQYF | TGTGCCAGCAGCTTCGGGACCTACGAGCAGTACTTC
TRBJ1-2 | - | - | TRBV7-9 | CASSLDDYGYTF | TGTGCCAGCAGCTTAGACGACTATGGCTACACCTTC
TRBJ1-2 | - | few | TRBV5-4 | CASSRGPYGYTF | TGTGCCAGCTCACGGGGCCCCTATGGCTACACCTTC
TRBJ2-3 | - | - | TRBV7-9 | CASSGLAYTDTQYF | TGTGCCAGCAGCGGCCTAGCCTACACAGATACGCAGTATTTT
TRBJ2-5 | - | - | TRBV29-1 | CSVEGGPETQYF | TGCAGCGTTGAGGGGGGGCCAGAGACCCAGTACTTC
TRBJ2-3 | - | - | TRBV29-1 | CSVIRGDTSTDTQYF | TGCAGCGTTATAAGGGGGGACACTAGCACAGATACGCAGTATTTT
TRBJ2-3 | - | - | TRBV11-2 | CASSLGDTQYF | TGTGCCAGCAGCTTAGGAGATACGCAGTATTTT
TRBJ1-1 | TRBD1 | - | TRBV30 | CAWSVGDRANTEAFF | TGTGCCTGGAGTGTAGGGGACAGAGCGAACACTGAAGCTTTCTTT
TRBJ2-3 | TRBD2 | - | TRBV6-4 | CASSDTSGRADTQYF | TGTGCCAGCAGTGATACCAGCGGGAGGGCAGATACGCAGTATTTT
TRBJ1-1 | - | - | TRBV6-5 | CASGRSVNTEAFF | TGTGCCAGCGGCCGGTCTGTGAACACTGAAGCTTTCTTT
TRBJ2-5 | TRBD1 | - | TRBV6-5 | CASRPRTGLQETQYF | TGTGCCAGCAGGCCGCGGACAGGGCTGCAAGAGACCCAGTACTTC
TRBJ2-7 | - | - | TRBV27 | CASRDPGAYEQYF | TGTGCCAGCAGGGATCCGGGGGCCTACGAGCAGTACTTC
TRBJ1-5 | TRBD1 | - | TRBV9 | CASSVGTGEVGGQPQHF | TGTGCCAGCAGCGTTGGGACAGGGGAAGTTGGGGGGCAGCCCCAGCATTTT
TRBJ1-3 | - | once | TRBV2 | CASSGDRHSGNTIYF | TGTGCCAGCAGTGGCGACAGGCACTCTGGAAACACCATATATTTT
TRBJ2-3 | TRBD2 | - | TRBV28 | CASSLLGLAGDTQYF | TGTGCCAGCAGTTTGCTCGGACTAGCGGGGGATACGCAGTATTTT
TRBJ1-1 | - | - | TRBV30 | CAWSVGPRTEAFF | TGTGCCTGGAGTGTAGGTCCTCGGACTGAAGCTTTCTTT
TRBJ1-2 | - | - | TRBV18 | CASSPQTGDTPGYTF | TGTGCCAGCTCACCACAGACAGGAGACACCCCTGGCTACACCTTC
TRBJ2-7 | - | few | TRBV30 | CAWSVRGPTPYEQYF | TGTGCCTGGAGTGTACGGGGTCCGACTCCGTACGAGCAGTACTTC
TRBJ1-1 | - | - | TRBV10-3 | CAISFQVNTEAFF | TGTGCCATCAGCTTTCAGGTAAACACTGAAGCTTTCTTT
TRBJ1-2 | - | - | TRBV30 | CAWNPRGANYGYTF | TGTGCCTGGAACCCGAGGGGAGCTAACTATGGCTACACCTTC
TRBJ1-2 | - | few | TRBV6-5 | CASSASGNYGYTF | TGTGCCAGCAGTGCAAGTGGTAACTATGGCTACACCTTC
TRBJ2-7 | TRBD1 | once | TRBV30 | CAWSSTGGHEQYF | TGTGCCTGGAGTTCCACAGGGGGCCACGAGCAGTACTTC
TRBJ1-2 | TRBD1 | - | TRBV5-1 | CASSPRTGGVWTF | TGCGCCAGCAGCCCCCGGACAGGTGGGGTTTGGACCTTC
TRBJ1-2 | - | - | TRBV11-2 | CASSLDVGPYGYTF | TGTGCCAGCAGCTTAGACGTGGGACCCTATGGCTACACCTTC
TRBJ2-7 | - | few | TRBV2 | CASSVGYEQYF | TGTGCCAGCAGTGTGGGTTACGAGCAGTACTTC
TRBJ1-4 | - | - | TRBV30 | CAWSLGSNEKLFF | TGTGCCTGGAGTTTGGGTTCCAATGAAAAACTGTTTTTT
TRBJ1-1 | - | few | TRBV5-4 | CASSLDSRNTEAFF | TGTGCCAGCAGCTTGGACTCACGGAACACTGAAGCTTTCTTT
TRBJ2-1 | - | - | TRBV21-1 | CASSSLAIDCYNEQFF | TGTGCCAGCAGCTCCCTAGCGATAGACTGCTACAATGAGCAGTTCTTC
TRBJ2-7 | - | - | TRBV18 | CASSNGQTYEQYF | TGTGCCAGCTCAAACGGACAGACCTACGAGCAGTACTTC
TRBJ1-2 | - | - | TRBV27 | CASSLRVNYGYTF | TGTGCCAGCAGTCTTCGGGTAAACTATGGCTACACCTTC
TRBJ1-2 | - | few | TRBV25-1 | CASSWGANGGYTF | TGTGCCAGCAGTTGGGGGGCCAATGGTGGCTACACCTTC
TRBJ1-1 | TRBD1 | - | TRBV2 | CASSEADSPGGAFF | TGTGCCAGCAGTGAAGCAGATAGTCCAGGGGGAGCTTTCTTT
TRBJ2-7 | - | - | TRBV6-1 | CASLQGRKAYEQYF | TGTGCCAGCCTGCAGGGGAGAAAGGCCTACGAGCAGTACTTC
TRBJ2-1 | - | - | TRBV29-1 | CSLQGRNNEQFF | TGCAGCCTACAGGGACGCAACAATGAGCAGTTCTTC
TRBJ2-3 | TRBD2 | - | TRBV6-5 | CASRERTSATDTQYF | TGTGCCAGCAGGGAAAGGACTAGCGCCACAGATACGCAGTATTTT
TRBJ1-2 | - | - | TRBV28 | CASSEGGRDYGYTF | TGTGCCAGTTCCGAAGGGGGGCGTGACTATGGCTACACCTTC
TRBJ1-3 | - | - | TRBV9 | CASSVGTTSFSGNTIYF | TGTGCCAGCAGCGTAGGAACAACCTCCTTCTCTGGAAACACCATATATTTT
TRBJ2-6 | TRBD2 | - | TRBV7-6 | CASRGLAGGTGANVLTF | TGTGCCAGCAGGGGACTAGCGGGAGGCACGGGGGCCAACGTCCTGACTTTC